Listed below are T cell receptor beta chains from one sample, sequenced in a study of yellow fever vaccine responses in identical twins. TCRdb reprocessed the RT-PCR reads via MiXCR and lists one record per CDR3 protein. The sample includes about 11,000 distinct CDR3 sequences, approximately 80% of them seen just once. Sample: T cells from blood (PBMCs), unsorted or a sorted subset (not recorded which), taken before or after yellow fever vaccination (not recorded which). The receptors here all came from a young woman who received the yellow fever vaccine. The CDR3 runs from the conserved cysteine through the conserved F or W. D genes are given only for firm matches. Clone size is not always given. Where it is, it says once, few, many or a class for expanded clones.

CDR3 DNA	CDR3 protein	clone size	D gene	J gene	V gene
TGTGCCAGCAGTGAACCAGCGAACACCGGGGAGCTGTTTTTT	CASSEPANTGELFF	-	-	TRBJ2-2	TRBV2
TGCAGTGCTAGACCTACTAGCCTAGCGGAGGGGCTCTACAATGAGCAGTTCTTC	CSARPTSLAEGLYNEQFF	once	TRBD2	TRBJ2-1	TRBV20-1
TGCAGTGCTAGCGGATTCACAGATACGCAGTATTTT	CSASGFTDTQYF	-	-	TRBJ2-3	TRBV20-1
TGCAGCGTTGAAGAGGCCGCAGGGCACGAGCAGTACTTC	CSVEEAAGHEQYF	few	-	TRBJ2-7	TRBV29-1
TGTGCCAGCAGTCGACAGGGAGGTAGCTATGGCTACACCTTC	CASSRQGGSYGYTF	-	TRBD1	TRBJ1-2	TRBV12-3/TRBV12-4
TGTGCCACCAGCAACGACAGGGAATCCTACAATGAGCAGTTCTTC	CATSNDRESYNEQFF	-	TRBD1	TRBJ2-1	TRBV15
TGTGCCAGCAGCTTCGTGGCGGGAGTCAGGACCGGGGAGCTGTTTTTT	CASSFVAGVRTGELFF	-	TRBD2	TRBJ2-2	TRBV11-1
TGTGCCAGCAGCACTAGCGGGTTTAACACCGGGGAGCTGTTTTTT	CASSTSGFNTGELFF	-	TRBD2	TRBJ2-2	TRBV7-9
TGTGCCAGCAGCCCACCCATGACTAGCGGTCTCACAGATACGCAGTATTTT	CASSPPMTSGLTDTQYF	few	TRBD2	TRBJ2-3	TRBV12-3/TRBV12-4
TGTGCCAGCAGTTACTCCACGGACTTCCCGTCAGGGCAGTTCTTC	CASSYSTDFPSGQFF	-	-	TRBJ2-1	TRBV6-2/TRBV6-3
TGTGCCAGCAGTTACTCAGGGGGGGCAGATACGCAGTATTTT	CASSYSGGADTQYF	-	-	TRBJ2-3	TRBV6-5
TGCAGTGTCCCGACTAGCGGAAACAATGAGCAGTTCTTC	CSVPTSGNNEQFF	few	TRBD2	TRBJ2-1	TRBV20-1
TGTGCCAGCAACCGGGATGAGCAGTTCTTC	CASNRDEQFF	-	-	TRBJ2-1	TRBV9
TGTGCCAGCATCCCGGGACCGCACCCCAATCAGCCCCAGCATTTT	CASIPGPHPNQPQHF	-	-	TRBJ1-5	TRBV13
TGCAGTGCTAGTTCGGGCGTCACTGAAGCTTTCTTT	CSASSGVTEAFF	-	-	TRBJ1-1	TRBV20-1
TGTGCCAGCAGCTTTTGGGGAGAGACCCAGTACTTC	CASSFWGETQYF	-	-	TRBJ2-5	TRBV7-2
TGTGCCAGTAGTAGGGTGAACACTGAAGCTTTCTTT	CASSRVNTEAFF	-	-	TRBJ1-1	TRBV19
TGTGCCAAACAGGAAAGCTCTGGGGCCAACGTCCTGACTTTC	CAKQESSGANVLTF	-	-	TRBJ2-6	TRBV7-8
TGTGCCAGTCGACTAGCGGGAGGGCAAGAGACCCAGTACTTC	CASRLAGGQETQYF	-	TRBD2	TRBJ2-5	TRBV12-3/TRBV12-4
TGCGCCAGCAGCCCCGCCTTGAGTAGGGAGCTGTTTTTT	CASSPALSRELFF	-	-	TRBJ2-2	TRBV5-1
TGTGCCACCCAATCCCGGACTAGCGATTCCTACGAGCAGTACTTC	CATQSRTSDSYEQYF	-	TRBD2	TRBJ2-7	TRBV28
TGTGCCAGCAGCTTCGGGAGAACCACAGATACGCAGTATTTT	CASSFGRTTDTQYF	-	-	TRBJ2-3	TRBV11-2
TGTGCCACCAGTGAATCTACGACTTACAATGAGCAGTTCTTC	CATSESTTYNEQFF	-	-	TRBJ2-1	TRBV24-1
TGTGCCAGCAGTGAGGGGCCAGCCTACGAGCAGTACTTC	CASSEGPAYEQYF	-	-	TRBJ2-7	TRBV2
TGCAGCGTTGGCTTGGGCAGCGACCTTCAAGAGACCCAGTACTTC	CSVGLGSDLQETQYF	few	-	TRBJ2-5	TRBV29-1
TGTGCCAGCAGTGAAAGGACTTCCTACGAGCAGTACTTC	CASSERTSYEQYF	-	-	TRBJ2-7	TRBV2
TGTGCCAGCGGGGGCGAGGGGACCTCCTACGAGCAGTACTTC	CASGGEGTSYEQYF	-	-	TRBJ2-7	TRBV11-1
TGTGCCTGCGAGGGACGGATCAACACCGGGGAGCTGTTTTTT	CACEGRINTGELFF	few	-	TRBJ2-2	TRBV12-3/TRBV12-4
TGCAGCGTTGAGGGGGCGGACTGGGACTATGGCTACACCTTC	CSVEGADWDYGYTF	-	-	TRBJ1-2	TRBV29-1
TGCGCCAGCAGCTTGGTGCGGGGTTCGGACACTGAAGCTTTCTTT	CASSLVRGSDTEAFF	large	-	TRBJ1-1	TRBV5-1
TGTGCCAGCAGCCAAGAAGCGGCCTACCAAGAGACCCAGTACTTC	CASSQEAAYQETQYF	-	-	TRBJ2-5	TRBV3-1
TGTGCCAGCGGACTAGCGGGAGGTCACAATGAGCAGTTCTTC	CASGLAGGHNEQFF	-	TRBD2	TRBJ2-1	TRBV11-3
TGCAGCGTTTATCAGGGAGCCACTGAAGCTTTCTTT	CSVYQGATEAFF	-	-	TRBJ1-1	TRBV29-1
TGTGCCATCAGCCCGGACGGCTTTATGAACACTGAAGCTTTCTTT	CAISPDGFMNTEAFF	-	-	TRBJ1-1	TRBV10-3
TGTGCCAGCAGCCCTGGGGGGGGCCCCAGCTCCTACAATGAGCAGTTCTTC	CASSPGGGPSSYNEQFF	-	-	TRBJ2-1	TRBV13
TGCGCCAGCAGCTACATGACAGGGTTGGGTGAAGCTTTCTTT	CASSYMTGLGEAFF	-	TRBD1	TRBJ1-1	TRBV5-1
TGTGCCAGCAGCCCTACTAGCGGGGTACAAGAGACCCAGTACTTC	CASSPTSGVQETQYF	-	TRBD2	TRBJ2-5	TRBV11-2
TGCGCCAGCAGCTTGGGGCTAGCGGCCACAGATACGCAGTATTTT	CASSLGLAATDTQYF	-	TRBD2	TRBJ2-3	TRBV5-1
TGTGCCAGCAGCCAAGATTTACTAACCGGTCTAGATACGCAGTATTTT	CASSQDLLTGLDTQYF	medium-sized	-	TRBJ2-3	TRBV3-1
TGTGCCACCAGTGATTTTGGGACAGGGAACGTCAATGAGCAGTTCTTC	CATSDFGTGNVNEQFF	-	TRBD1	TRBJ2-1	TRBV24-1
TGTGCCAGCAGCTACCGGGACAGGTCCTACGAGCAGTACTTC	CASSYRDRSYEQYF	once	TRBD1	TRBJ2-7	TRBV13
TGTGCCAGCAGCTTAGCTTCGGGGTTCGGTTCACCCCTCCACTTT	CASSLASGFGSPLHF	-	-	TRBJ1-6	TRBV7-6
TGTGCCAGCAGTTTAACCGGGGAGAACACCGGGGAGCTGTTTTTT	CASSLTGENTGELFF	-	-	TRBJ2-2	TRBV28
TGCGCCAGCAGGGGGTGGGGACTCAATAGGAAGAATTCACCCCTCCACTTT	CASRGWGLNRKNSPLHF	-	-	TRBJ1-6	TRBV23-1